One and the same sample provided the 12 T cell receptor beta chains below, sequenced in a study of a mutant IDH1 vaccine in newly diagnosed glioma. Measured with immunoSEQ multiplex PCR; TCRdb has only the in-frame clones, and not every one. The profile shows 60,000 to 75,000 clones, under 90% of them singletons. The time point denotes: week 11, during vaccination. The study gave 300 ug of mutant IDH1 20-mer peptide per vaccine dose, with topical imiquimod. Their recognized antigens are unknown. The starting material was PBMCs, obtained from a glioma patient whose treatment included an IDH1 peptide vaccine. The source is a man aged 30 to 45 with glioma.

The V and J genes are TRBV28 and TRBJ1-4, with a weak D call TRBD1 (6 bases). V was cut by 6 bases and J by 3 bases, with 11 bases left in between. The germline gives CDR1 MDHEN, CDR2 SYDVKM. This CDR3 is 14 amino acids long. CDR3 region: CASRSGAANEKLFF. The CDR3 nucleotides are TGTGCCAGCAGGTCAGGGGCGGCTAATGAAAAACTGTTTTTT.

This clone was seen only once. DNA of the CDR3: TGTGCCAGCAGCATTGGAGGTTCACCCCTCCACTTT. It yields the protein CASSIGGSPLHF. V is TRBV5-5 and J is TRBJ1-6; no clear D. Per the germline V gene, CDR1 is SGHKS and CDR2 is YYEKEE (reference sequence). The CDR3 runs to 12 residues. Trimming cost V 4 bases and J 9 bases, with 8 bases left between them.

This clone has a single count. The rearrangement uses TRBV5-1 and TRBJ1-1, with 10 bases lining up with TRBD1. V shed 4 bases, J shed 1 base, and the junction held 4 bases outside the gene matches. There are 15 residues in the CDR3. Germline assignment: CDR1 SGHRS and CDR2 YFSETQ. The CDR3 DNA reads as TGCGCCAGCAGCCCAGGGGACAGGGGGAACACTGAAGCTTTCTTT. Its protein product is CASSPGDRGNTEAFF.

With regard to this clone: Only one base separates this from a far larger clonotype, so it likely reflects a read error. The chain uses TRBV30 and TRBJ2-2; 9 bases match TRBD2. This CDR3 spans 15 amino acids. V shed 8 bases, J shed 4 bases, and the junction held 11 bases outside the gene matches. Per the germline V gene, CDR1 is GTSNPN and CDR2 is SVGIG (reference sequence). CDR3 in DNA: TGTGCCGGTCCCAGGCGGGAGGGCGCCACCGGGGAGCTGTTTTTT. Protein: CAGPRREGATGELFF.

This clone has only a few counts. The rearrangement uses TRBV5-1 and TRBJ1-1; TRBD1 matches at 9 bases. The CDR3 consists of 13 residues. From germline, CDR1 is SGHRS and CDR2 YFSETQ. V lost 4 bases and J lost 6; bases outside the gene matches: 4. The CDR3 protein is CASSARQGAEAFF. The CDR3 DNA reads TGCGCCAGCAGCGCCAGACAGGGGGCTGAAGCTTTCTTT.

CDR3 amino acids: CASSSLGGRSYNEQFF. DNA for the CDR3: TGTGCCAGCAGCTCCCTCGGCGGGAGGTCCTACAATGAGCAGTTCTTC. The V call is TRBV7-9, the J call TRBJ2-1; TRBD2 agrees at 8 bases. This CDR3 comprises 16 residues. Germline assignment: CDR1 SEHNR and CDR2 FQNEAQ (reference sequence). V lost 4 bases and J lost 1; bases outside the gene matches: 6.

J is TRBJ2-3 and V is TRBV5-5; 10 positions match TRBD2. The CDR3 spans 16 residues. The J segment lost 0 bases and the V segment lost 4 bases, leaving 5 bases of the junction unmatched. Germline CDR1 is SGHKS and CDR2 is YYEKEE (reference sequence). Here the CDR3 DNA reads TGTGCCAGCAGCGGGGGACTAGCGACTAGCACAGATACGCAGTATTTT. This gives the protein CASSGGLATSTDTQYF.

This chain uses TRBV4-2 with TRBJ2-5; the D call may be TRBD1 or TRBD2 (6 bases each). V lost 2 bases and J lost 7, with 14 bases in between. This CDR3 is 14 amino acids long. Germline CDR1 and CDR2: LGHNA and YNFKEQ. Here the CDR3 DNA reads TGTGCCAGCAGCCAAAGTAGGGGGGTAGGGACCCAGTACTTC. Protein sequence: CASSQSRGVGTQYF.

This clone was seen a single time. The genes are TRBV7-8 and TRBJ2-5; D may be TRBD2 (5 bases). Per the germline V gene, CDR1 is SGHVS and CDR2 is FQNEAQ. CDR3 length equals 14 residues. The germline V and J ends were trimmed by 5 bases and 2 bases, with 12 bases remaining between them. Here the CDR3 DNA reads TGTGCCAGCAGCGGCCGGGGTGGGCAAGAGACCCAGTACTTC. This translates into CASSGRGGQETQYF.

The chain has TRBV5-4 and TRBJ1-2; possibly TRBD1 for D (6 bases). Deletions cut 4 bases from V and 2 bases from J, with 18 bases between. The CDR3 is 16 amino acids. Per the germline V gene, CDR1 is SGHNT and CDR2 is YYREEE (reference sequence). The chain's CDR3 is CASSMEKGHLNYGYTF. For the CDR3, the DNA is TGTGCCAGCAGCATGGAAAAGGGACATCTAAACTATGGCTACACCTTC.

CDR3 amino acids: CASSLGAVLAGGETQYF. The CDR3 bases are TGTGCCAGCAGCTTAGGCGCGGTTCTAGCGGGTGGGGAGACCCAGTACTTC. This chain uses TRBV7-9 with TRBJ2-5; 8 nucleotides line up with TRBD2. The V and J ends lost 1 base and 5 bases, in that order; junction bases with no gene match: 12. This CDR3 has 17 amino acids. Per the germline V gene, CDR1 is SEHNR and CDR2 is FQNEAQ (reference sequence).

This clone is classed as medium-sized. The V call is TRBV4-2, the J call TRBJ2-7; 8 positions agree with TRBD1. Germline V lookup: CDR1 LGHNA, CDR2 YNFKEQ. V was clipped by 0 bases and J by 0 bases; unmatched bases: 4. The CDR3 consists of 16 residues. CDR3 protein: CASSQDPTGGSYEQYF. As DNA, the CDR3 is TGTGCCAGCAGCCAAGATCCTACAGGGGGCTCCTACGAGCAGTACTTC.